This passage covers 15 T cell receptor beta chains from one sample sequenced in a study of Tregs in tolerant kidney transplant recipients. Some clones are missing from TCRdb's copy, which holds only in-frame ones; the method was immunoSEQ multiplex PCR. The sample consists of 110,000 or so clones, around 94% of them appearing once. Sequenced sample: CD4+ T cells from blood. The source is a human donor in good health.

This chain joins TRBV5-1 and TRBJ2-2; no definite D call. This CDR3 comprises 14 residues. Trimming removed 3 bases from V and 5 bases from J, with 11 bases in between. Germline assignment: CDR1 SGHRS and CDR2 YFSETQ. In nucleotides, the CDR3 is TGCGCCAGCAGCTCCCTTCCTGGGACCGGGGAGCTGTTTTTT. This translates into CASSSLPGTGELFF.

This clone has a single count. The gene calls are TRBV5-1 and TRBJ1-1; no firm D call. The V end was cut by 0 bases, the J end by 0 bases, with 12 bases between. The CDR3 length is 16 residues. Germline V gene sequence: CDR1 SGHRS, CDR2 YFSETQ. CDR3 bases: TGCGCCAGCAGCTTGGTATCGGTTCAGTTGAACACTGAAGCTTTCTTT. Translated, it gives CASSLVSVQLNTEAFF.

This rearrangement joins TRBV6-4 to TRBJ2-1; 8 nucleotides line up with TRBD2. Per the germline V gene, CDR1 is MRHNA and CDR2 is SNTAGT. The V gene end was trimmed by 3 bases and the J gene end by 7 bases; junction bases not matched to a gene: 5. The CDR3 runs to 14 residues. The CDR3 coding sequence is TGTGCCAGCAGTGAACGGGAGGGAAGGAATGAGCAGTTCTTC. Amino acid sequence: CASSEREGRNEQFF.

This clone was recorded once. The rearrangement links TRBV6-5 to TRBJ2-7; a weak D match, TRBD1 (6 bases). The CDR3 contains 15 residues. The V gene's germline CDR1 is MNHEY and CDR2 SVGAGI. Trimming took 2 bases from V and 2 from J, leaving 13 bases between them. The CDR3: CASSYRQGIPYEQYF. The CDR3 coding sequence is TGTGCCAGCAGTTACCGGCAGGGGATCCCCTACGAGCAGTACTTC.

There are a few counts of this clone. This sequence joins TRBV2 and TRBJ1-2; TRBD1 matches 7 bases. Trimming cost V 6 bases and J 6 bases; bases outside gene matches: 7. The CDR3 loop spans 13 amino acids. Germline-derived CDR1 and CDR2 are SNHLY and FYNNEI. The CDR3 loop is CASRATGNNGYTF. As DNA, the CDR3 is TGTGCCAGCAGGGCGACAGGGAACAATGGCTACACCTTC.

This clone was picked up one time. As DNA, the CDR3 is TGTGCCAGCAGTGTAGACCACTCTGGAAACACCATATATTTT. Its translation is CASSVDHSGNTIYF. The chain has TRBV25-1 and TRBJ1-3; no reliable D call. The V gene's germline CDR1 is MGHDK and CDR2 SYGVNS. The CDR3 length is 14 residues. V was trimmed by 4 bases and J by 0 bases, leaving 7 bases between them.

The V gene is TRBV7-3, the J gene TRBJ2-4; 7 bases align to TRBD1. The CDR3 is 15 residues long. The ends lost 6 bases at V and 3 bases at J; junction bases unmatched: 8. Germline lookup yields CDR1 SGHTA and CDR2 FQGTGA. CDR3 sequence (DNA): TGTGCCAGCAGTTTGACAGGGATGGGCAAAAACATTCAGTACTTC. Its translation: CASSLTGMGKNIQYF.

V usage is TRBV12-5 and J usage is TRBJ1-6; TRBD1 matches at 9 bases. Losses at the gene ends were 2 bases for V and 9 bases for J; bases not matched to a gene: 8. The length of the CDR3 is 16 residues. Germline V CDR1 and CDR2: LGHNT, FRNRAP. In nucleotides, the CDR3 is TGTGCTAGTGGTTTGCCATCGGGACAGGGAGGTTCACCCCTCCACTTT. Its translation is CASGLPSGQGGSPLHF.

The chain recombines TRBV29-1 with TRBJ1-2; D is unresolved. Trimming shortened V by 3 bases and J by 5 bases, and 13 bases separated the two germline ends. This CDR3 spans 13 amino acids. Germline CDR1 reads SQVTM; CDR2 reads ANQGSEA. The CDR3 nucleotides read TGCAGCGTTGATGCGCGTCCTGGTTATGGCTACACCTTC. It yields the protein CSVDARPGYGYTF.

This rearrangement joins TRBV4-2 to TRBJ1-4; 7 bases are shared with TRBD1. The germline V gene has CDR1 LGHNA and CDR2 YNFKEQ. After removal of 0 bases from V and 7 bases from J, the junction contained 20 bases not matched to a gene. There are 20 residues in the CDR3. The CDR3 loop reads CASSQDQIVGRGLFGEKLFF. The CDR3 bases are TGTGCCAGCAGCCAAGATCAGATCGTCGGGAGGGGGCTGTTTGGTGAAAAACTGTTTTTT.

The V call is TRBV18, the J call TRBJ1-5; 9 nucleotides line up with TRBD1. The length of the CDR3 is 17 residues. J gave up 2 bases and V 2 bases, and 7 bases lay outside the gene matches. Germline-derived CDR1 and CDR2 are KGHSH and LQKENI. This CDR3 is CASSPSYRGRGNQPQHF. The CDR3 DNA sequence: TGTGCCAGCTCACCATCGTACAGGGGGCGAGGCAATCAGCCCCAGCATTTT.

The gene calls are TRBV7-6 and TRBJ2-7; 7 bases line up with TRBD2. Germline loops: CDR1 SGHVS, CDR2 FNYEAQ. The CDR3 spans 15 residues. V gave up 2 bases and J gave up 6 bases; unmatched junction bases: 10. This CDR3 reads CASSLSRGDIGEQYF. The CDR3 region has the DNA TGTGCCAGCAGCTTAAGTCGGGGGGATATTGGCGAGCAGTACTTC. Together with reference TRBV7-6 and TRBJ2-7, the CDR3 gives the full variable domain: GAGVSQSPRYKVTKRGQDVALRCDPISGHVSLYWYRQALGQGPEFLTYFNYEAQQDKSGLPNDRFSAERPEGSISTLTIQRTEQRDSAMYRCASSLSRGDIGEQYFGPGTRLTVT.

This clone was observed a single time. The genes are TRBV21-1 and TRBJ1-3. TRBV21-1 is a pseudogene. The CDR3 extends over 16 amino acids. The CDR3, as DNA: TGTGCCAGCACACTCGACGAGGATAACTCTGGAAACACCATATATTTT. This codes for CASTLDEDNSGNTIYF.

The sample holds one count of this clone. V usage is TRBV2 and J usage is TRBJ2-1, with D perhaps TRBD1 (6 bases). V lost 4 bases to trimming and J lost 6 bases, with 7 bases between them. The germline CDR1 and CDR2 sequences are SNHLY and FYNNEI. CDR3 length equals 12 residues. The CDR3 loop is CASSGGGNEQFF. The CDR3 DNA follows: TGTGCCAGCAGTGGAGGGGGCAATGAGCAGTTCTTC.

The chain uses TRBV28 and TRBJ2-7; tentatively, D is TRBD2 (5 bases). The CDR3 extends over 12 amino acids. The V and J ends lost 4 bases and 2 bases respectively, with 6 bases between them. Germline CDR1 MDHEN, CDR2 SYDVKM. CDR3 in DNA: TGTGCCAGCAGTTCCGGGACCTACGAGCAGTACTTC. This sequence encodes CASSSGTYEQYF.